The sequence of this T cell receptor beta chain was determined in a study of blood T cell repertoires in COVID-19. The study assigned cohorts using participant-reported clinical history. What the recovered Cohort 3 donors had was two negative PCRs, clearance, or symptom resolution. Original processing methods: Amplification of reference gene primers was used by the study to estimate nucleated cell counts. This table comes from immunoSEQ multiplex PCR, and its TCRdb copy is limited to in-frame clones, with some not included. That table is the source of V, J and clone size, and D and trimming were worked out from the DNA. Of some 350,000 clones detected, about 90% appear once; the ten largest clones hold about 5%. Losses at the gene ends were 3 bases for V and 0 bases for J; bases not matched to a gene: 11. The CDR3 contains 17 residues. Germline values: CDR1 GTSNPN, CDR2 SVGIG (reference sequence).

The sample consisted of PBMCs or T cells enriched from blood (not recorded which). This sequence joins TRBV30 and TRBJ1-3; TRBD1 matches at 7 bases. The receptor's source is a woman in her twenties or thirties who had recovered from COVID-19. As DNA, the CDR3 is TGTGCCTGGAGGGGACACAGGGGCATCTACTCTGGAAACACCATATATTTT. As protein: CAWRGHRGIYSGNTIYF. Looking up the rest from reference TRBV30 and TRBJ1-3 gives the full variable domain: SQTIHQWPATLVQPVGSPLSLECTVEGTSNPNLYWYRQAAGRGLQLLFYSVGIGQISSEVPQNLSASRPQDRQFILSSKKLLLSDSGFYLCAWRGHRGIYSGNTIYFGEGSWLTVV.